This T cell receptor (beta chain) comes out of a study of graft-versus-host responses after intestinal transplantation. Whole-study context: Transplantation in recipients was multivisceral, liver-intestinal, or isolated intestinal. Each recipient received anti-thymocyte globulin induction, then tacrolimus and steroids for around 3 years.

The study's findings and limits: The presence of high graft-versus-host to host-versus-graft clonal ratios in allografts characterized patients with graft-donor T cell macrochimerism. Early post-transplant falls in HvG clones accompanied the peak levels of circulating GvH clones.

Data came from immunoSEQ multiplex PCR; TCRdb stores just in-frame clones and leaves some out. The table lists some 90,000 clones, roughly 90% of them singletons. Details on this clone: The target antigen is unknown.

Germline CDR1 and CDR2: MNHEY and SMNVEV (reference sequence). The junction had 4 bases not matched to a gene; V was cut back by 5 bases and J by 3 bases. This CDR3 has 14 residues. The J gene is TRBJ1-5, the V gene TRBV27; 7 positions match TRBD1. This receptor was taken from a human donor who was the organ donor for an intestinal transplant. Sequencing was performed on unstimulated CD8+ T cells sorted from spleen or lymph node cells, taken before transplant. The CDR3 sequence is CASSKGQYNQPQHF. The CDR3 DNA reads as TGTGCCAGCAGTAAGGGACAGTACAATCAGCCCCAGCATTTT.